The rows below give T cell receptor beta chains drawn from one sample of a study of blood T cell repertoires in COVID-19. Repertoires were generated with immunoSEQ multiplex PCR, while TCRdb's copy carries only in-frame clones and drops some. The repertoire includes a few hundred thousand clones, around nine tenths of them detected once, and roughly 10% sits in the top ten. The sequencing sample was made of PBMCs or T cells enriched from blood (not recorded which). The receptors derive from a woman aged 45 to 65 who had recovered from COVID-19. The conserved cysteine and the conserved F or W are not part of the CDR3 here. Each record gives: V gene, J gene, CDR3 protein.

>TRBV7-2|TRBJ2-3
ASSERFTDTQY
>TRBV3-1/TRBV3-2|TRBJ1-2
ASSQRDRPYGYT
>TRBV6-5|TRBJ1-6
ASSPDRGLTSPLH
>TRBV7-6|TRBJ1-5
ASSLGPGRNQPQH
>TRBV28|TRBJ1-5
ASTLPGGYSNQPQH
>TRBV4-2|TRBJ1-4
ASSQDQLINEKLF
>TRBV2|TRBJ2-7
ASSEVWGPEYEQY
>TRBV4-2|TRBJ1-2
ASSQDLGGLHGYT
>TRBV1|TRBJ2-1
TSSQDRPGRGEILYNEQF
>TRBV5-1|TRBJ2-1
ASSWQGNNEQF
>TRBV4-2|TRBJ2-2
ASSLGQMTGELF
>TRBV4-1|TRBJ1-1
ASSLIGGAYTEAF
>TRBV24-1|TRBJ1-2
ATSDSHRVHGYT
>TRBV29-1|TRBJ1-2
SASDGQNYGYT
>TRBV6-1|TRBJ2-3
ASSERERASTDTQY
>TRBV6-1|TRBJ2-5
ASSETRETQY
>TRBV5-1|TRBJ1-4
ASSLAGSPGEKLF
>TRBV15|TRBJ1-5
ATSGAGGVINQPQH
>TRBV9|TRBJ1-3
ASSVGLTGGVFGNTIY
>TRBV5-1|TRBJ1-6
ASSWTTGELNSPLH
>TRBV18|TRBJ2-5
ASSPRETQY
>TRBV9|TRBJ2-7
ASSVGGRDSKGEQY
>TRBV7-9|TRBJ1-2
ASSPIMYRDPTNYGYT
>TRBV19|TRBJ1-1
ASRDSSTEAF
>TRBV30|TRBJ2-3
AWSRMAGGTDTQY
>TRBV4-2|TRBJ2-5
ASSQAGGPGETQY
>TRBV9|TRBJ2-1
ASSVEQGPYNEQF
>TRBV7-6|TRBJ2-2
ASSLVVGRTNTGELF
>TRBV7-2|TRBJ2-1
ASSPDRASYNEQF
>TRBV6-5|TRBJ1-4
ASTKRQGSNEKLF
>TRBV2|TRBJ1-1
ASSERWIGEAF
>TRBV5-1|TRBJ2-3
ASIGAQGSDTQY
>TRBV7-9|TRBJ1-1
ASSFQPGHRGDTEAF
>TRBV4-1|TRBJ1-1
ASSYGQGRLNTEAF
>TRBV6-5|TRBJ2-1
ASRGLVRNEQF
>TRBV3-1/TRBV3-2|TRBJ1-6
ASSQEGVRGGWNSPLH
>TRBV18|TRBJ1-3
ASSDRDRNTIY
>TRBV13|TRBJ2-3
ASSLAGIKEDTQY
>TRBV27|TRBJ1-6
ASSYGRDNRAPLH
>TRBV5-1|TRBJ2-4
ASSGDSFKNIQY
>TRBV5-5|TRBJ2-3
ASSPQGAFTDTQY
>TRBV7-9|TRBJ2-3
ASSLRGFTDTQY
>TRBV7-9|TRBJ2-7
ASSLGTWEQY
>TRBV7-8|TRBJ1-1
ASSKDVRGVGEAF
>TRBV4-1|TRBJ1-1
ASSHLGALNTEAF
>TRBV7-2|TRBJ1-2
ASSLEGIYGYT
>TRBV11-3|TRBJ2-2
ASSLGTSAGELF
>TRBV7-2|TRBJ1-1
ASSPRAQGTEAF
>TRBV10-3|TRBJ2-7
AISEDYAGTGRAGEQY
>TRBV5-1|TRBJ2-5
ASSWQEAPGTQY
>TRBV7-9|TRBJ2-6
ASTPRTGGVGSGANVLT
>TRBV5-4|TRBJ2-7
ASSSGQGGHYEQY
>TRBV30|TRBJ1-2
AWWGIPTGANYGYT
>TRBV5-4|TRBJ2-3
ASSFAGQGAWTDTQY
>TRBV30|TRBJ2-5
AWGQGRETQY
>TRBV5-1|TRBJ1-1
ASSLVGRHEAF
>TRBV5-1|TRBJ1-4
ASSLAGGGEKLF
>TRBV7-2|TRBJ1-2
ASSLEAQFYGYT
>TRBV4-1|TRBJ1-2
ASSWTTGDSDGYT
>TRBV29-1|TRBJ1-2
SARAAGYT